The 5 T cell receptor beta chains below come from one sample, sequenced in a study of long-term antiretroviral therapy in people with HIV. An immunoSEQ assay, version v3.0, was performed at survey level. Assay used: immunoSEQ multiplex PCR; TCRdb lists only in-frame clones, some missing. The data show tens of thousands of clones, roughly 81% seen once. Material: unsorted PBMCs, obtained around 2.7 years before starting antiretroviral therapy. The receptors were sampled from a woman aged 25 to 39 with HIV.

This clone was observed a few times. The CDR3, as DNA: TGTGCCAGCAGCTCACAGGGTGAGCAGTTCTTC. Amino acids: CASSSQGEQFF. V is TRBV7-3 and J is TRBJ2-1; perhaps TRBD1 as D (6 bases). V shed 4 bases and J shed 9 bases, with 7 bases lying between them. The CDR3 extends over 11 amino acids. Per germline, CDR1 SGHTA and CDR2 FQGTGA.

V is TRBV11-2 and J is TRBJ2-4, with 7 positions matching TRBD1. Germline lookup yields CDR1 SGHAT and CDR2 FQNNGV. The CDR3 is 16 residues long. The trim removed 2 bases at V and 8 bases at J, leaving 12 bases unmatched. The CDR3 protein is CASSLNRRQGGHIQYF. CDR3 nucleotides: TGTGCCAGCAGCTTAAACCGCCGACAGGGTGGACACATTCAGTACTTC.

The V call is TRBV5-1, the J call TRBJ2-5, with 7 bases lining up with TRBD1. V lost 2 bases to trimming and J lost 4 bases; unmatched junction nucleotides: 8. The CDR3 covers 15 residues. CDR1 and CDR2 from the germline V gene are SGHRS and YFSETQ. CDR3: CASSFETGIRETQYF. In nucleotides, the CDR3 is TGCGCCAGCAGCTTCGAGACAGGGATCCGAGAGACCCAGTACTTC.

The chain employs TRBV4-2 and TRBJ1-2, with 10 positions matching TRBD1. The CDR3 consists of 15 residues. V was clipped by 1 base and J by 2 bases; unmatched bases: 1. Germline CDR1 reads LGHNA; CDR2 reads YNFKEQ. As DNA, the CDR3 is TGTGCCAGCAGCCAAGCGACAGGGGGCAACTATGGCTACACCTTC. It translates to CASSQATGGNYGYTF.

The genes are TRBV15 and TRBJ2-5; the D gene is possibly TRBD1 (6 bases). V was shortened by 0 bases and J by 3 bases, with 8 bases between the two germline ends. Looked up from germline, CDR1 is LNHNV and CDR2 is YYDKDF (reference sequence). The CDR3 length is 14 residues. In DNA form, the CDR3 reads TGTGCCACCAGCAGAGATCACAGGGAAGAGACCCAGTACTTC. Residues: CATSRDHREETQYF.